This entry describes one T cell receptor (beta chain). The antigen is unknown. The data were taken from a study of cytomegalovirus exposure and HLA in healthy donors. Study results and limitations: Donor immune exposure was known only as CMV serostatus. Rare sequences made up most TCRs, while some public TCRs were found in many donors. Overall, around 160 TCR beta chains were annotated as cytomegalovirus-associated.

With V trimmed by 1 base and J by 6 bases, 4 bases remained unmatched. The CDR3 extends over 14 amino acids. Germline CDR1 is WSHSY and CDR2 is SAAADI. This PCR relied on a set of 60 Vbeta primers and 13 Jbeta primers. Some clones are missing from TCRdb's copy, which holds only in-frame ones; the method was immunoSEQ multiplex PCR. Counted here are 160,000 or so clones, about four fifths occurring once; the ten biggest clones make up around 8%. The sample consisted of PBMCs. The genes are TRBV10-2 and TRBJ1-2; 8 bases align to TRBD1. The TCR sequence derives from a male donor in good health and CMV-seropositive. In nucleotides, the CDR3 is TGCGCCAGCAGTGAGTTCACAGGGGGAGATGGCTACACCTTC. Protein product: CASSEFTGGDGYTF.